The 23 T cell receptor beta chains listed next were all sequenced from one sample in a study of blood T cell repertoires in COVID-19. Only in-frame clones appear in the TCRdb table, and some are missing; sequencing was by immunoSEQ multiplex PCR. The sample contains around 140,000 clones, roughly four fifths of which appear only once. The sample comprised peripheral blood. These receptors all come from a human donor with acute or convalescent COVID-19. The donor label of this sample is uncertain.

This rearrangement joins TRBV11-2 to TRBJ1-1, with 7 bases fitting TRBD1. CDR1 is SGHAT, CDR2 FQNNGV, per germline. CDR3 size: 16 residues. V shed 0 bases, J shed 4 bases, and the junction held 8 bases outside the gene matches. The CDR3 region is CASSLEQGLRTTEAFF. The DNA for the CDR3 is TGTGCCAGCAGCTTAGAACAGGGGTTGAGGACCACTGAAGCTTTCTTT.

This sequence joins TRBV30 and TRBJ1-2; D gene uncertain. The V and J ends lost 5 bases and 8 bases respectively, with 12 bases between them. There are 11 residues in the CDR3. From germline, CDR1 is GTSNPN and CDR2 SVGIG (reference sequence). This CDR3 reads CAWDNPKGYTF. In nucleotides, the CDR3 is TGTGCCTGGGACAACCCCAAAGGCTACACCTTC.

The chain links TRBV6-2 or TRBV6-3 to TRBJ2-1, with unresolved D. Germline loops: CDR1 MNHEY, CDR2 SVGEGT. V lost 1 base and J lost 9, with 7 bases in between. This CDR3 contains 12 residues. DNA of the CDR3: TGTGCCAGCAGTTACTTTAGCAGTGAGCAGTTCTTC. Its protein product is CASSYFSSEQFF.

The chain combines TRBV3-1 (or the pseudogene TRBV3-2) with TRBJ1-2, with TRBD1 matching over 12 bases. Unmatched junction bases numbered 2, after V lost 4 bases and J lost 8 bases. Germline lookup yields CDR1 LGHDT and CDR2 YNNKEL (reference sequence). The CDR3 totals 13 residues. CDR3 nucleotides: TGTGCCAGCAGCCCTGGGACAGGGGGCGGCTACACCTTC. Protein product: CASSPGTGGGYTF.

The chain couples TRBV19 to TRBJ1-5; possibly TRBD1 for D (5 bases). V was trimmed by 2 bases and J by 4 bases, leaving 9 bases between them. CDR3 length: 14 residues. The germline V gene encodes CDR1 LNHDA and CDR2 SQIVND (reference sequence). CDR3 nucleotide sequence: TGTGCCAGTAGTATATCTGCAGGGAATCAGCCCCAGCATTTT. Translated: CASSISAGNQPQHF.

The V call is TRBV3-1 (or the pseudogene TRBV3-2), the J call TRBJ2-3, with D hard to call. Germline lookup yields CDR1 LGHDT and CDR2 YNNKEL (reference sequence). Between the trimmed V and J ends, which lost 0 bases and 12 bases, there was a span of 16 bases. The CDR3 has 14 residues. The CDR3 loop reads CASSQERSNSFQYF. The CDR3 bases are TGTGCCAGCAGCCAAGAGCGAAGTAACTCATTCCAGTATTTT.

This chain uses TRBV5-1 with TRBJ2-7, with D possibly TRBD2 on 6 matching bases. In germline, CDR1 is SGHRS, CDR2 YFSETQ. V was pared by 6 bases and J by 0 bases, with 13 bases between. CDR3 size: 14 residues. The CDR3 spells CASNGGTSSYEQYF. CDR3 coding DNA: TGCGCCAGCAATGGGGGGACCAGCTCCTACGAGCAGTACTTC.

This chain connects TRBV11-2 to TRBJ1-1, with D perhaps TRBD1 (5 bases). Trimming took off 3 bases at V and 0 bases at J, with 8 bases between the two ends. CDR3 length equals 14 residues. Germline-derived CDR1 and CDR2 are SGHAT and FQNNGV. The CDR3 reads CASSFGGVNTEAFF. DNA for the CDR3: TGTGCCAGCAGCTTCGGGGGAGTGAACACTGAAGCTTTCTTT.

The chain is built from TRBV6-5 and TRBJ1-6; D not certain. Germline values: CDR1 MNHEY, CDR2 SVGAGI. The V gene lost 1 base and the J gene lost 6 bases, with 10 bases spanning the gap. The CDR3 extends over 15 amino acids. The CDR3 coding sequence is TGTGCCAGCAGTTACTTCAGTCAGCGTAATTCACCCCTCCACTTT. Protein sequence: CASSYFSQRNSPLHF.

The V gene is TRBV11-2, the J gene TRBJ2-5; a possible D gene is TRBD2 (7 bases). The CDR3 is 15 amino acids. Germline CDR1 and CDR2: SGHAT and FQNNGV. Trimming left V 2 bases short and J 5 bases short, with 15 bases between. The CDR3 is CASSLKGGGMETQYF. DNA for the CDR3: TGTGCCAGCAGCTTAAAGGGAGGGGGGATGGAGACCCAGTACTTC.

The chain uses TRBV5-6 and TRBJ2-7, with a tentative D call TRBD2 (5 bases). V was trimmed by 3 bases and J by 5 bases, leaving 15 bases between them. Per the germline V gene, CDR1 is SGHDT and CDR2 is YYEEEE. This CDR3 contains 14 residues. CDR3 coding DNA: TGTGCCAGCAGCTCACTAGGTAGGTCCCACGAGCAGTACTTC. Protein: CASSSLGRSHEQYF.

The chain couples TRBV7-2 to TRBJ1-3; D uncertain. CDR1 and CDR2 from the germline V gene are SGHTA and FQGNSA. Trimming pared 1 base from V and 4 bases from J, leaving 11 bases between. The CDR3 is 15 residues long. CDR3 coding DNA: TGTGCCAGCAGCTTAGGATACTCCCTAGGAAACACCATATATTTT. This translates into CASSLGYSLGNTIYF. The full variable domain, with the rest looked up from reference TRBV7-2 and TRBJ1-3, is GAGVSQSPSNKVTEKGKDVELRCDPISGHTALYWYRQSLGQGLEFLIYFQGNSAPDKSGLPSDRFSAERTGGSVSTLTIQRTQQEDSAVYLCASSLGYSLGNTIYFGEGSWLTVV.

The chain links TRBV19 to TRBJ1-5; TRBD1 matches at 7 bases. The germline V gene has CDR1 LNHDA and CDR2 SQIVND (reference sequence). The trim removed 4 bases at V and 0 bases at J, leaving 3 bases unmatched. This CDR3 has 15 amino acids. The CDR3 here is CASSNYRGSNQPQHF. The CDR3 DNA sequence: TGTGCCAGTAGTAACTACAGGGGTAGCAATCAGCCCCAGCATTTT.

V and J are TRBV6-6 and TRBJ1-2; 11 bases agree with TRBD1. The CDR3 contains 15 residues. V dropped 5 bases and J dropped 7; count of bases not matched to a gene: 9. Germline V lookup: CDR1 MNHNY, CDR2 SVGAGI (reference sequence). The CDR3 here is CASSPMGQGVGGYTF. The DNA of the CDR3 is TGTGCCAGCAGTCCTATGGGACAGGGGGTAGGTGGCTACACCTTC.

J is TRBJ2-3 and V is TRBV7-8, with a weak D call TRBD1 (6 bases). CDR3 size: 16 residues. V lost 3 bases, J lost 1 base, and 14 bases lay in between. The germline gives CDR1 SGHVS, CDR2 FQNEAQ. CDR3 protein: CASSFPTGPGTDTQYF. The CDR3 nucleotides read TGTGCCAGCAGCTTCCCCACAGGGCCCGGCACAGATACGCAGTATTTT.

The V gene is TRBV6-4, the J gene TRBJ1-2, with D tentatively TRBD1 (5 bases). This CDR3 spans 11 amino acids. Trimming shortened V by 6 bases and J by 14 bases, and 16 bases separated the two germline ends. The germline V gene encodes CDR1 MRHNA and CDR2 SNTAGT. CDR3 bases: TGTGCCAGCAGCCCGAGCCAGGGTAGAACCTTC. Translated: CASSPSQGRTF.

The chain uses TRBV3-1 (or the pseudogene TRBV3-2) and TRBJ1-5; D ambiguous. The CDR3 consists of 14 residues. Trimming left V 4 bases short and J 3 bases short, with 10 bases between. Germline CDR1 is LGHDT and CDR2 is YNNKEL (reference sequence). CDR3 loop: CASSPRQFNQPQHF. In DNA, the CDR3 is TGTGCCAGCAGCCCCCGACAATTCAATCAGCCCCAGCATTTT.

In DNA, the CDR3 is TGTGCCATTTCTAGCGGGAGTAACCAAGAGACCCAGTACTTC. This translates into CAISSGSNQETQYF. The V and J genes are TRBV10-3 and TRBJ2-5; 10 bases fit TRBD2. The CDR3 covers 14 residues. CDR1 and CDR2 from the germline V gene are ENHRY and SYGVKD. V gave up 9 bases and J gave up 0 bases; unmatched junction bases: 4.

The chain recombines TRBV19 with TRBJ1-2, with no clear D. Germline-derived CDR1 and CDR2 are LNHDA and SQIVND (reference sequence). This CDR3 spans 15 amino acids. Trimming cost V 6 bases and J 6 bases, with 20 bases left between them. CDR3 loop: CASSPPSGRYDGYTF. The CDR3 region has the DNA TGTGCCAGTAGCCCCCCATCAGGCAGGTATGATGGCTACACCTTC.

This chain's CDR3 is CASSLNRVASPLHF. The CDR3 DNA is TGTGCCAGCAGTTTAAACAGGGTCGCTTCACCCCTCCACTTT. The genes are TRBV28 and TRBJ1-6; TRBD1 might be the D (6 bases). Trimming removed 2 bases from V and 9 bases from J, with 11 bases in between. CDR3 length: 14 amino acids. Germline CDR1 and CDR2: MDHEN and SYDVKM.

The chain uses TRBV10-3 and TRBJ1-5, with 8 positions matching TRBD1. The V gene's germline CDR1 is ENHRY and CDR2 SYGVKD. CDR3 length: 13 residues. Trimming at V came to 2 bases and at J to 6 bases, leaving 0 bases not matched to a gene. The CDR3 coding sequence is TGTGCCATCAGTGAGGGACAGGGTCAGCCCCAGCATTTT. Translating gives CAISEGQGQPQHF.

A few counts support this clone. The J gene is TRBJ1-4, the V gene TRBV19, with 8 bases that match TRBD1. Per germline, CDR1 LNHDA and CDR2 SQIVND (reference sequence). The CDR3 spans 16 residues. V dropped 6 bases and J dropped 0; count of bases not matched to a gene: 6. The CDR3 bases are TGTGCCAGTAGAAACAGGGGGGACTCAACTAATGAAAAACTGTTTTTT. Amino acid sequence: CASRNRGDSTNEKLFF. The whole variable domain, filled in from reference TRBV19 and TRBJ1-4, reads DGGITQSPKYLFRKEGQNVTLSCEQNLNHDAMYWYRQDPGQGLRLIYYSQIVNDFQKGDIAEGYSVSREKKESFPLTVTSAQKNPTAFYLCASRNRGDSTNEKLFFGSGTQLSVL.

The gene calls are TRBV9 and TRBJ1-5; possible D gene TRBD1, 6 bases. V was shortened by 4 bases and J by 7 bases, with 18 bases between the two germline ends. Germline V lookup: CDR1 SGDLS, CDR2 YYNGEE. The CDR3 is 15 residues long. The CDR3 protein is CASSPGAQPGQPQHF. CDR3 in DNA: TGTGCCAGCAGCCCAGGGGCCCAGCCGGGGCAGCCCCAGCATTTT.